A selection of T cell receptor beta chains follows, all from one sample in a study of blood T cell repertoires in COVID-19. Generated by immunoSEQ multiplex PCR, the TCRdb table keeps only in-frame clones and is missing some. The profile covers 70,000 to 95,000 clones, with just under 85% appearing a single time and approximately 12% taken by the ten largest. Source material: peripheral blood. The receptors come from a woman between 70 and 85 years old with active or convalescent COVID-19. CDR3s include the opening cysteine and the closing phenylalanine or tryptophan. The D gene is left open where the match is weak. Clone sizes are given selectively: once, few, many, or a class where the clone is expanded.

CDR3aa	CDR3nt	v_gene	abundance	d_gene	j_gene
CASSEFGTLIGELFF	TGTGCCAGCAGTGAATTTGGGACACTTATCGGGGAGCTGTTTTTT	TRBV6-1	-	-	TRBJ2-2
CASSRQVDTGELFF	TGTGCCAGCTCACGTCAGGTGGACACCGGGGAGCTGTTTTTT	TRBV18	-	-	TRBJ2-2
CASSPPQQGANTGELFF	TGTGCCAGCAGCCCGCCACAGCAGGGGGCGAACACCGGGGAGCTGTTTTTT	TRBV5-4	-	TRBD1	TRBJ2-2
CASSPVPGTGKTWEQFF	TGTGCCAGCAGCCCGGTGCCCGGGACAGGGAAAACGTGGGAGCAGTTCTTC	TRBV28	once	TRBD1	TRBJ2-1
CACCPGTGVTSTDTQYF	TGCGCCTGCTGTCCAGGGACAGGGGTTACTAGCACAGATACGCAGTATTTT	TRBV5-1	-	TRBD1	TRBJ2-3
CASREAGGETQYF	TGTGCCAGCAGGGAGGCAGGAGGGGAGACCCAGTACTTC	TRBV2	-	-	TRBJ2-5
CASSLPNRANQPQHF	TGTGCCAGCAGTTTACCCAACAGGGCTAATCAGCCCCAGCATTTT	TRBV28	-	-	TRBJ1-5
CASSLNSYEQYF	TGTGCCAGCAGCTTAAACAGCTACGAGCAGTACTTC	TRBV7-9	-	-	TRBJ2-7
CASSPSGGAGANVLTF	TGTGCCAGCAGCCCTTCAGGGGGCGCTGGGGCCAACGTCCTGACTTTC	TRBV11-3	-	TRBD1	TRBJ2-6
CASSHRDRGERITYEQYF	TGCGCCAGCAGCCACCGGGACAGGGGCGAGCGGATCACCTACGAGCAGTACTTC	TRBV4-3	-	TRBD1	TRBJ2-7
CSPPGTGAQGEKLFF	TGTTCTCCTCCCGGGACAGGGGCTCAAGGAGAAAAACTGTTTTTT	TRBV30	-	TRBD1	TRBJ1-4
CASSLKTGVGYTF	TGTGCCAGCAGCTTAAAAACAGGGGTTGGCTACACCTTC	TRBV11-2	-	TRBD1	TRBJ1-2
CASSFRQVWAGELFF	TGTGCCAGCAGCTTCCGGCAGGTGTGGGCCGGGGAGCTGTTTTTT	TRBV5-6	-	-	TRBJ2-2
CASSTPTSGAVNEQFF	TGTGCCAGCAGCACCCCGACTAGCGGGGCCGTCAATGAGCAGTTCTTC	TRBV5-4	-	TRBD2	TRBJ2-1
CASSSSGDADTQYF	TGTGCCAGCAGCAGTAGCGGGGACGCAGATACGCAGTATTTT	TRBV7-2	-	TRBD2	TRBJ2-3
CASSLSGGGEKLFF	TGTGCCAGCAGTTTATCAGGGGGCGGTGAAAAACTGTTTTTT	TRBV28	-	TRBD1	TRBJ1-4
CASSPTGFGTEAFF	TGTGCCAGCAGTCCTACAGGGTTCGGCACTGAAGCTTTCTTT	TRBV3-1/TRBV3-2	few	-	TRBJ1-1
CASSLPRTEAFF	TGTGCCAGCAGTTTACCCCGCACTGAAGCTTTCTTT	TRBV28	-	-	TRBJ1-1
CASSFQGSNTEAFF	TGTGCCAGCAGCTTTCAGGGGTCGAACACTGAAGCTTTCTTT	TRBV7-2	-	-	TRBJ1-1
CASSPALGGTYGYTF	TGTGCCAGCAGCCCCGCCCTCGGAGGGACTTATGGCTACACCTTC	TRBV7-8	-	-	TRBJ1-2
CASSGLAAWTGELFF	TGTGCCAGCAGTGGACTAGCGGCGTGGACCGGGGAGCTGTTTTTT	TRBV3-1/TRBV3-2	-	TRBD2	TRBJ2-2
CASSDNREGTQYF	TGTGCCAGCAGTGACAACAGGGAGGGTACGCAGTATTTT	TRBV2	-	-	TRBJ2-3
CASSPRDRGMNTEAFF	TGTGCCAGCAGCCCCCGGGACAGGGGTATGAACACTGAAGCTTTCTTT	TRBV3-1/TRBV3-2	-	TRBD1	TRBJ1-1
CASSGRQGRAQPQHF	TGTGCCAGCAGCGGGAGACAGGGGCGGGCTCAGCCCCAGCATTTT	TRBV5-6	-	TRBD1	TRBJ1-5
CASSDRGMDNEQFF	TGTGCCAGTAGCGACAGGGGGATGGACAATGAGCAGTTCTTC	TRBV19	few	TRBD1	TRBJ2-1
CASSIRGVQTDTQYF	TGTGCCAGTAGTATACGGGGGGTGCAGACAGATACGCAGTATTTT	TRBV19	-	TRBD2	TRBJ2-3
CSVVGPGYGYTF	TGCAGCGTTGTTGGGCCAGGATATGGCTACACCTTC	TRBV29-1	-	-	TRBJ1-2
CSASLRGAIYNEQFF	TGCAGTGCTAGTCTGCGGGGGGCCATATACAATGAGCAGTTCTTC	TRBV20-1	-	TRBD2	TRBJ2-1
CASSFWHEQYF	TGTGCCAGCAGTTTCTGGCACGAGCAGTACTTC	TRBV28	-	-	TRBJ2-7
CASSLSGTGSEQYF	TGTGCCAGCAGCTTATCCGGGACAGGGAGCGAGCAGTACTTC	TRBV6-5	-	TRBD1	TRBJ2-7
CASSQGELARGGQDTQYF	TGTGCCAGCAGCCAAGGGGAATTGGCGCGGGGGGGTCAAGATACGCAGTATTTT	TRBV3-1/TRBV3-2	-	TRBD2	TRBJ2-3
CASSSGTTATDTQYF	TGCGCCAGCAGCAGCGGGACTACCGCCACAGATACGCAGTATTTT	TRBV5-1	-	TRBD2	TRBJ2-3
CASSFDRVYNEQFF	TGTGCCAGCAGTTTCGACCGGGTCTACAATGAGCAGTTCTTC	TRBV27	-	-	TRBJ2-1
CASSIGGGRFYEQYF	TGTGCCAGTAGTATAGGCGGGGGGCGCTTCTACGAGCAGTACTTC	TRBV19	-	TRBD2	TRBJ2-7
CASSEFAATQYF	TGCGCCAGCAGTGAATTTGCGGCCACGCAGTATTTT	TRBV10-1	-	-	TRBJ2-3
CASSSIERFRDTDYGYTF	TGCGCCAGCAGCTCGATCGAACGATTCCGGGACACCGACTATGGCTACACCTTC	TRBV5-1	-	-	TRBJ1-2
CASSLSGGYSYEQYF	TGTGCCAGCAGCTTATCCGGGGGTTACTCCTACGAGCAGTACTTC	TRBV7-2	-	-	TRBJ2-7
CASSLNRVVMGGPGELFF	TGCGCCAGCAGCCTCAATCGGGTGGTCATGGGTGGCCCCGGGGAGCTGTTTTTT	TRBV23-1	-	-	TRBJ2-2
CASSPYAIGTGAEKLFF	TGTGCCAGCTCACCATACGCTATTGGGACAGGGGCTGAAAAACTGTTTTTT	TRBV18	-	TRBD1	TRBJ1-4
CASKLAGGPYEQYF	TGCGCCAGCAAGTTAGCGGGGGGCCCCTACGAGCAGTACTTC	TRBV5-1	-	TRBD2	TRBJ2-7
CASSLAGGRRTQYF	TGTGCCAGCAGCTTAGCCGGGGGGAGGCGTACGCAGTATTTT	TRBV7-9	-	TRBD2	TRBJ2-3
CASGQGAGELFF	TGTGCCAGCGGACAGGGGGCCGGGGAGCTGTTTTTT	TRBV3-1/TRBV3-2	-	TRBD1	TRBJ2-2
CASSFGQGATDTQYF	TGTGCCAGCAGCTTCGGACAGGGTGCCACAGATACGCAGTATTTT	TRBV7-8	-	TRBD1	TRBJ2-3
CASSQPVAGGNTEAFF	TGCGCCAGCAGCCAACCTGTAGCAGGGGGGAACACTGAAGCTTTCTTT	TRBV4-1	few	TRBD1	TRBJ1-1
CASSLGGVSSYNEQFF	TGCGCCAGCAGCTTGGGGGGCGTAAGCTCCTACAATGAGCAGTTCTTC	TRBV5-1	-	-	TRBJ2-1
CASSPDRGYGYTF	TGCGCCAGCAGCCCAGACAGGGGCTATGGCTACACCTTC	TRBV4-1	once	TRBD1	TRBJ1-2
CASSPQGDLYEQYF	TGTGCCAGCTCACCACAGGGGGACCTCTACGAGCAGTACTTC	TRBV18	-	-	TRBJ2-7
CASSIETGGNEQFF	TGCGCCAGCAGCATAGAGACAGGGGGCAATGAGCAGTTCTTC	TRBV5-1	-	TRBD1	TRBJ2-1
CASSFPRGGNTIYF	TGTGCCAGCAGTTTCCCACGCGGGGGAAACACCATATATTTT	TRBV7-2	-	-	TRBJ1-3
CASSLDGSPLHF	TGCGCCAGCAGCTTGGACGGGTCACCCCTCCACTTT	TRBV5-1	-	-	TRBJ1-6